Listed below are T cell receptor beta chains from one sample, sequenced in a study of CD8 T cells in ankylosing spondylitis. Using its own MiXCR run on the 5' RACE reads, TCRdb lists one record per CDR3 protein. The top ten hold under 7.5% of the sample, which has approximately 500,000 distinct CDR3 sequences, about an eighth seen once. The sequencing input was blood, either unsorted or a sorted T cell fraction (not recorded which). These receptors were obtained from a male donor with ankylosing spondylitis. CDR3s include the opening cysteine and the closing phenylalanine or tryptophan. The D gene is left open where the match is weak. Clone size is stated in some rows and not others, as once, few, many or a class when expanded.

v_call: TRBV20-1; d_call: TRBD2; j_call: TRBJ2-1; clone_size: .; cdr3_aa: CSARDGGSRNEQFF; cdr3_nt: TGCAGTGCTAGAGATGGCGGGAGTAGAAATGAGCAGTTCTTC
v_call: TRBV12-3/TRBV12-4; d_call: .; j_call: TRBJ1-6; clone_size: many; cdr3_aa: CASSLAPGRGYNSPLHF; cdr3_nt: TGTGCCAGCAGTTTAGCTCCCGGAAGGGGGTATAATTCACCCCTCCACTTT
v_call: TRBV15; d_call: TRBD1; j_call: TRBJ2-7; clone_size: few; cdr3_aa: CATSRGGQGLYEQYF; cdr3_nt: TGTGCCACCAGCAGAGGGGGACAGGGCCTCTACGAGCAGTACTTC
v_call: TRBV3-1; d_call: TRBD1; j_call: TRBJ2-4; clone_size: few; cdr3_aa: CASRLTGGAGAKNIQYF; cdr3_nt: TGTGCCAGCAGACTGACAGGGGGCGCGGGAGCCAAAAACATTCAGTACTTC
v_call: TRBV7-9; d_call: .; j_call: TRBJ2-1; clone_size: .; cdr3_aa: CASSYTELSYNEQFF; cdr3_nt: TGTGCCAGCAGCTATACAGAACTCTCCTACAATGAGCAGTTCTTC
v_call: TRBV4-1; d_call: TRBD2; j_call: TRBJ2-3; clone_size: .; cdr3_aa: CASSQGGGLAQYF; cdr3_nt: TGCGCCAGCAGCCAAGGGGGGGGATTGGCGCAGTATTTT
v_call: TRBV20-1; d_call: .; j_call: TRBJ2-2; clone_size: few; cdr3_aa: CSARGPDGVNTGELFF; cdr3_nt: TGCAGTGCTAGAGGGCCAGACGGGGTGAACACCGGGGAGCTGTTTTTT
v_call: TRBV12-3/TRBV12-4; d_call: .; j_call: TRBJ2-2; clone_size: many; cdr3_aa: CASNRDNTGELFF; cdr3_nt: TGTGCCAGCAACAGGGACAACACCGGGGAGCTGTTTTTT
v_call: TRBV3-1; d_call: .; j_call: TRBJ2-3; clone_size: few; cdr3_aa: CASSSWQQAQYF; cdr3_nt: TGTGCCAGCAGCTCTTGGCAGCAGGCGCAGTATTTT
v_call: TRBV3-1; d_call: .; j_call: TRBJ1-1; clone_size: .; cdr3_aa: CASKGQRGNTEAIF; cdr3_nt: TGTGCCAGCAAGGGGCAGCGTGGGAACACTGAAGCTATCTTT
v_call: TRBV2; d_call: .; j_call: TRBJ1-2; clone_size: .; cdr3_aa: CASAAGPNYGYTF; cdr3_nt: TGTGCCAGCGCTGCGGGCCCTAACTATGGCTACACCTTC
v_call: TRBV10-3; d_call: .; j_call: TRBJ2-7; clone_size: many; cdr3_aa: CAVRGPGSPYEQYF; cdr3_nt: TGTGCCGTCAGGGGCCCCGGCTCACCCTACGAGCAGTACTTC
v_call: TRBV4-2; d_call: TRBD2; j_call: TRBJ2-3; clone_size: .; cdr3_aa: CASSQDVASGSDTQYF; cdr3_nt: TGTGCCAGCAGCCAAGATGTGGCTAGCGGGAGTGATACGCAGTATTTT
v_call: TRBV5-6; d_call: .; j_call: TRBJ1-2; clone_size: .; cdr3_aa: CASSLYPGQKDGYTF; cdr3_nt: TGTGCCAGCAGCTTGTACCCGGGACAAAAGGATGGCTACACCTTC
v_call: TRBV29-1; d_call: .; j_call: TRBJ2-3; clone_size: many; cdr3_aa: CSAGLADTQYF; cdr3_nt: TGCAGCGCCGGCCTCGCGGATACGCAGTATTTT
v_call: TRBV11-3; d_call: .; j_call: TRBJ2-2; clone_size: .; cdr3_aa: CASSFPSGTANTGELFF; cdr3_nt: TGTGCCAGCAGCTTCCCAAGCGGGACAGCAAACACCGGGGAGCTGTTTTTT
v_call: TRBV12-3/TRBV12-4; d_call: TRBD1; j_call: TRBJ1-2; clone_size: .; cdr3_aa: CASSAGGQGSGYTF; cdr3_nt: TGTGCCAGCAGTGCCGGCGGACAGGGTTCTGGCTACACCTTC
v_call: TRBV24-1; d_call: .; j_call: TRBJ2-1; clone_size: .; cdr3_aa: CATSARVSYNEQFF; cdr3_nt: TGTGCCACCAGTGCGCGGGTTTCCTACAATGAGCAGTTCTTC
v_call: TRBV5-6; d_call: .; j_call: TRBJ2-6; clone_size: many; cdr3_aa: CASSLLDTSGANVLTF; cdr3_nt: TGTGCCAGCAGCTTGCTGGACACCTCTGGGGCCAACGTCCTGACTTTC
v_call: TRBV4-2; d_call: TRBD2; j_call: TRBJ2-1; clone_size: few; cdr3_aa: CASSQDSGRSSYNEQFF; cdr3_nt: TGTGCCAGCAGCCAAGATAGCGGGAGAAGCTCCTACAATGAGCAGTTCTTC
v_call: TRBV6-1; d_call: .; j_call: TRBJ2-1; clone_size: .; cdr3_aa: CASTGTTYNEQFF; cdr3_nt: TGTGCCAGCACTGGGACAACCTACAATGAGCAGTTCTTC
v_call: TRBV20-1; d_call: TRBD2; j_call: TRBJ2-1; clone_size: few; cdr3_aa: CSAQSSGMPNEQFF; cdr3_nt: TGCAGTGCCCAGAGTAGCGGGATGCCAAATGAGCAGTTCTTC
v_call: TRBV29-1; d_call: .; j_call: TRBJ1-1; clone_size: .; cdr3_aa: CSVLLIMNTEAFF; cdr3_nt: TGCAGCGTCCTACTGATAATGAACACTGAAGCTTTCTTT
v_call: TRBV29-1; d_call: TRBD2; j_call: TRBJ2-3; clone_size: .; cdr3_aa: CSVVGLAGRYTDTQYF; cdr3_nt: TGCAGCGTTGTCGGACTAGCGGGACGGTACACAGATACGCAGTATTTT
v_call: TRBV5-1; d_call: .; j_call: TRBJ2-3; clone_size: .; cdr3_aa: CASSLAPLPLDTQYF; cdr3_nt: TGCGCCAGCAGCTTGGCCCCCCTCCCTTTGGATACGCAGTATTTT
v_call: TRBV5-1; d_call: .; j_call: TRBJ1-2; clone_size: few; cdr3_aa: CASSLLGGLNYGYTF; cdr3_nt: TGCGCCAGCAGCTTGCTGGGGGGGCTTAACTATGGCTACACCTTC
v_call: TRBV3-1; d_call: TRBD1; j_call: TRBJ1-5; clone_size: many; cdr3_aa: CASSQGQGGQPQHF; cdr3_nt: TGTGCCAGCAGCCAAGGACAGGGTGGGCAGCCCCAGCATTTT
v_call: TRBV2; d_call: .; j_call: TRBJ2-5; clone_size: few; cdr3_aa: CASSENTETQYF; cdr3_nt: TGTGCCAGCAGTGAAAACACGGAGACCCAGTACTTC
v_call: TRBV5-6; d_call: .; j_call: TRBJ1-5; clone_size: many; cdr3_aa: CASSPGGPGSRPQHF; cdr3_nt: TGTGCCAGCAGTCCCGGGGGGCCAGGTTCTCGGCCCCAGCATTTT
v_call: TRBV20-1; d_call: .; j_call: TRBJ1-1; clone_size: few; cdr3_aa: CSVGGRSTEAFF; cdr3_nt: TGCAGTGTGGGGGGGAGGAGCACTGAAGCTTTCTTT
v_call: TRBV20-1; d_call: TRBD2; j_call: TRBJ2-1; clone_size: few; cdr3_aa: CSARLAGGGEQFF; cdr3_nt: TGCAGTGCCAGACTAGCCGGGGGAGGTGAGCAGTTCTTC